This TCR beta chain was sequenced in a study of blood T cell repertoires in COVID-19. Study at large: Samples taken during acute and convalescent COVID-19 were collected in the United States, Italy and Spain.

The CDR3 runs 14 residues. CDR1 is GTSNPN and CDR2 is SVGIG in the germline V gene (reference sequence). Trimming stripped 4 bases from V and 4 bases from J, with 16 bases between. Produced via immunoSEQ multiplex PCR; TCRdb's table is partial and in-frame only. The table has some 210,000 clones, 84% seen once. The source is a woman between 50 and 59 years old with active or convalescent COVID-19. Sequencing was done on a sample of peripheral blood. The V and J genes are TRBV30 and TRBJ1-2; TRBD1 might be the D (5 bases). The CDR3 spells CAWKGPVKVYGYTF. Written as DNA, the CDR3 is TGTGCCTGGAAGGGGCCGGTTAAAGTCTATGGCTACACCTTC.